Listed below are T cell receptor beta chains from one sample, sequenced in a study of T cells in Graves' hyperthyroidism and ophthalmopathy. TCRdb independently ran MiXCR on the multiplex PCR reads; one entry per CDR3 protein. The table lists hundreds of thousands of distinct CDR3 sequences, about 38% of them singletons, with 8% to 9% in the top ten. The sequencing sample was made of blood. These receptors all stem from a man aged 18 to 35 with Graves' hyperthyroidism. Both conserved end residues are part of each CDR3. The order of the fields is CDR3 length, J gene, V gene, clone size, D gene, CDR3 protein, CDR3 DNA. A D gene is named only where the DNA matches it firmly. The size entry is marked missing in some rows and otherwise reads once, few, many or a size class.

>14|TRBJ2-7|TRBV15|.|.
CATSSFGGNYEQYF
TGTGCCACCAGCAGCTTTGGTGGGAACTACGAGCAGTACTTC
>15|TRBJ1-2|TRBV25-1|once|.
CASSPDPTGRYGYTF
TGTGCCAGCTCACCCGACCCTACAGGGCGCTATGGCTACACCTTC
>14|TRBJ1-1|TRBV6-6|.|.
CASSYRQLNTEAFF
TGTGCCAGCAGCTATCGACAGTTGAACACTGAAGCTTTCTTT
>13|TRBJ2-7|TRBV5-6|many|.
CASSLTGFYEQYF
TGTGCCAGCAGCTTGACAGGGTTCTACGAGCAGTACTTC
>15|TRBJ2-5|TRBV4-1|.|.
CASSQAGTKKETQYF
TGCGCCAGCAGCCAGGCCGGGACAAAGAAAGAGACCCAGTACTTC
>15|TRBJ2-2|TRBV20-1|.|.
CSASPDQRNTGELFF
TGCAGTGCTAGTCCAGACCAGCGGAACACCGGGGAGCTGTTTTTT
>15|TRBJ2-5|TRBV9|few|.
CASSPSGGLGETQYF
TGTGCCAGCAGCCCCTCGGGGGGCCTGGGTGAGACCCAGTACTTC
>14|TRBJ2-5|TRBV19|.|TRBD2
CASSPIAGSETQYF
TGTGCCAGTAGTCCTATAGCGGGATCCGAGACCCAGTACTTC
>15|TRBJ1-4|TRBV7-9|.|TRBD1
CASSFGTVLNEKLFF
TGTGCCAGCAGCTTCGGGACAGTACTCAATGAAAAACTGTTTTTT
>14|TRBJ1-2|TRBV12-3/TRBV12-4|few|.
CASSPPGTLNGYTF
TGTGCCAGCAGCCCCCCCGGGACTCTGAATGGCTACACCTTC
>12|TRBJ1-1|TRBV29-1|many|TRBD1
CSVETGGTEAFF
TGCAGCGTTGAGACAGGGGGGACTGAAGCTTTCTTT
>16|TRBJ2-5|TRBV7-2|.|TRBD2
CASSETLAGGVETQYF
TGTGCCAGCAGTGAAACACTAGCGGGAGGGGTAGAGACCCAGTACTTC
>14|TRBJ1-1|TRBV20-1|.|.
CSARDPRWGTEAFF
TGCAGTGCTAGAGATCCACGGTGGGGAACTGAAGCTTTCTTT
>13|TRBJ2-5|TRBV7-9|.|TRBD1
CASSSGTDQRGYF
TGTGCCAGCAGCTCGGGGACAGACCAACGGGGGTACTTC
>15|TRBJ1-5|TRBV6-4|.|TRBD1
CASRRETGIGQPQHF
TGTGCCAGCAGACGCGAGACAGGGATTGGGCAGCCCCAGCATTTT
>15|TRBJ2-1|TRBV7-2|.|TRBD2
CASAPRASGNNEQFF
TGTGCCAGCGCTCCGCGGGCTAGCGGGAACAATGAGCAGTTCTTC
>13|TRBJ1-3|TRBV25-1|many|.
CASSPSAGNTIYF
TGTGCCAGCAGTCCCTCTGCTGGAAACACCATATATTTT
>14|TRBJ2-5|TRBV7-7|many|.
CASSLALTEETQYF
TGTGCTAGCAGCTTAGCGCTGACCGAAGAGACCCAGTACTTC
>12|TRBJ2-5|TRBV6-2/TRBV6-3|.|.
CASSPYRGTRYF
TGTGCCAGCAGTCCCTACCGTGGGACCCGGTACTTC
>15|TRBJ2-5|TRBV7-9|.|TRBD1
CASSPGTALGETQYF
TGTGCCAGCAGCCCAGGGACAGCCCTGGGAGAGACCCAGTACTTC
>15|TRBJ2-7|TRBV4-3|.|TRBD1
CASSPQGVDSYEQYF
TGCGCCAGCAGCCCGCAGGGGGTCGATTCCTACGAGCAGTACTTC
>17|TRBJ1-1|TRBV2|few|TRBD1
CASSERRQGALGTEAFF
TGTGCCAGCAGTGAGCGCCGTCAGGGGGCCCTGGGGACTGAAGCTTTCTTT
>12|TRBJ2-2|TRBV5-5|.|.
CASGARTGEPFF
TGTGCCAGCGGAGCGAGGACCGGGGAGCCGTTTTTT
>11|TRBJ2-2|TRBV29-1|many|.
CSVVWAGELFF
TGCAGCGTTGTTTGGGCCGGGGAGCTGTTTTTT
>14|TRBJ2-7|TRBV19|.|.
CASSMAGAPYEQYF
TGTGCCAGTAGTATGGCCGGGGCCCCCTACGAGCAGTACTTC
>13|TRBJ2-3|TRBV29-1|.|.
CSVESGDTDTQYF
TGCAGCGTTGAGTCGGGGGACACAGATACGCAGTATTTT
>16|TRBJ2-5|TRBV19|.|TRBD2
CASSKPPGGDQETQYF
TGTGCCAGTAGTAAACCGCCCGGGGGGGACCAAGAGACCCAGTACTTC
>14|TRBJ1-4|TRBV10-2|.|.
CASSQTGTHEKLFF
TGCGCCAGCAGTCAAACAGGGACCCATGAAAAACTGTTTTTT
>15|TRBJ2-5|TRBV7-8|.|TRBD1
CASSPGDRGQETQYF
TGTGCCAGCAGCCCCGGGGACAGGGGGCAGGAGACCCAGTACTTC
>15|TRBJ2-7|TRBV6-2/TRBV6-3|.|TRBD1
CASSLPGTGHYEQYF
TGTGCCAGCAGTCTCCCCGGGACAGGGCACTACGAGCAGTACTTC
>16|TRBJ2-7|TRBV6-5|.|TRBD1
CASSGSDRDSSYEQYF
TGTGCCAGCAGTGGGTCGGATAGGGACAGCTCCTACGAGCAGTACTTC
>13|TRBJ1-2|TRBV9|many|.
CASSVQGSSGYTF
TGTGCCAGCAGCGTACAAGGGTCCTCTGGCTACACCTTC
>14|TRBJ2-7|TRBV20-1|.|.
CSARGEAGKYEQYF
TGCAGTGCTAGAGGGGAGGCGGGAAAGTACGAGCAGTACTTC
>14|TRBJ1-5|TRBV20-1|many|.
CSARRASGNQPQHF
TGCAGTGCTAGAAGGGCGTCGGGCAATCAGCCCCAGCATTTT
>13|TRBJ1-1|TRBV7-3|.|.
CASSFSTVTEAFF
TGTGCCAGCAGCTTCAGCACGGTCACTGAAGCTTTCTTT
>15|TRBJ1-1|TRBV7-2|.|.
CASSLTWTEYTEAFF
TGTGCCAGCAGCTTAACGTGGACGGAATACACTGAAGCTTTCTTT
>17|TRBJ1-2|TRBV29-1|many|.
CSVLPGSVRRGSYGYTF
TGCAGCGTCTTGCCCGGGAGCGTTAGAAGAGGGAGTTATGGCTACACCTTC
>15|TRBJ1-5|TRBV20-1|many|.
CSAREAPNSNQPQHF
TGCAGTGCTAGAGAGGCCCCCAATTCCAATCAGCCCCAGCATTTT
>13|TRBJ2-5|TRBV7-9|.|.
CASSFIQGETQYF
TGTGCCAGCAGCTTCATACAGGGAGAGACCCAGTACTTC
>15|TRBJ2-2|TRBV20-1|many|TRBD2
CSASRLAGNTGELFF
TGCAGTGCTAGTAGGTTAGCGGGAAACACCGGGGAGCTGTTTTTT
>14|TRBJ1-1|TRBV6-5|few|.
CASSPNPGGTEAFF
TGTGCCAGCAGTCCAAACCCCGGTGGCACTGAAGCTTTCTTT
>20|TRBJ2-2|TRBV7-9|.|TRBD2
CASSPSGGTSGKSNTGELFF
TGTGCCAGCAGCCCCTCGGGGGGGACTAGCGGGAAATCGAACACCGGGGAGCTGTTTTTT
>16|TRBJ2-2|TRBV2|.|TRBD1
CASRQQGAPLTGELFF
TGTGCCAGCAGACAACAGGGGGCGCCGCTAACCGGGGAGCTGTTTTTT
>16|TRBJ2-2|TRBV4-3|.|.
CASSQEQGWDTGELFF
TGCGCCAGCAGCCAAGAGCAGGGGTGGGATACCGGGGAGCTGTTTTTT
>14|TRBJ2-5|TRBV2|few|TRBD2
CASRGGLAGETQYF
TGTGCCAGCAGGGGGGGACTAGCGGGAGAGACCCAGTACTTC
>14|TRBJ1-1|TRBV20-1|.|.
CSALDPVRNTEAFF
TGCAGTGCCCTGGACCCGGTACGGAACACTGAAGCTTTCTTT
>12|TRBJ1-5|TRBV29-1|many|.
CSAGESYQPQHF
TGCAGCGCCGGGGAGAGTTATCAGCCCCAGCATTTT
>15|TRBJ2-7|TRBV29-1|many|TRBD2
CSLISTSGACGEQYF
TGCAGCCTGATCTCCACTAGCGGGGCTTGCGGAGAGCAGTACTTC
>15|TRBJ2-2|TRBV20-1|many|TRBD1
CSARDTGAGTGELFF
TGCAGTGCTAGAGATACAGGGGCGGGCACCGGGGAGCTGTTTTTT
>14|TRBJ1-4|TRBV7-9|.|.
CASSPQGINEKLFF
TGTGCCAGCAGCCCCCAAGGCATTAATGAAAAACTGTTTTTT
>15|TRBJ2-7|TRBV19|.|.
CASSISSQVAYEQYF
TGTGCCAGTAGTATCTCGTCGCAGGTGGCCTACGAGCAGTACTTC
>15|TRBJ2-7|TRBV11-2|.|.
CASSFLGAISYEQYF
TGTGCCAGCAGCTTCCTAGGTGCGATTTCCTACGAGCAGTACTTC
>16|TRBJ2-7|TRBV7-2|.|TRBD1
CASSLAGTGGWYEQYF
TGTGCCAGCAGCTTAGCGGGGACAGGGGGTTGGTACGAGCAGTACTTC
>15|TRBJ2-7|TRBV20-1|few|TRBD2
CSARDFGGSAYEQYF
TGCAGTGCTAGAGATTTTGGCGGGAGTGCCTACGAGCAGTACTTC
>17|TRBJ1-5|TRBV10-3|few|TRBD1
CAISDPPGDRGLQPQHF
TGTGCCATCAGTGACCCCCCGGGGGACAGGGGGTTACAGCCCCAGCATTTT
>16|TRBJ2-2|TRBV7-2|.|TRBD2
CASSLGPSGYTGELFF
TGTGCCAGCAGCTTGGGACCTAGCGGATACACCGGGGAGCTGTTTTTT
>12|TRBJ2-5|TRBV2|.|TRBD1
CARQGNQESQYF
TGTGCCAGACAGGGGAACCAAGAGAGCCAGTACTTC
>15|TRBJ1-1|TRBV19|.|TRBD1
CASTLGQGSDTEAFF
TGTGCCAGTACCTTGGGACAGGGTAGCGACACTGAAGCTTTCTTT
>16|TRBJ2-2|TRBV2|.|.
CASSAARGPLTGELFF
TGTGCCAGCAGTGCGGCTAGAGGTCCCCTCACCGGGGAGCTGTTTTTT